This note documents a single T cell receptor beta chain sequence. Antigen unknown. The data stem from a study of cytomegalovirus exposure and HLA in healthy donors. The overall study: Earlier, roughly 180 million T cells were analyzed, and approximately 110 million unique TCR beta sequences were found among them.

PCR amplification relied on 60 Vbeta primers (plus 13 Jbeta primers). TCRdb's table, derived via immunoSEQ multiplex PCR, lists solely in-frame clones and lacks some. The data contain more than 95,000 clones, 15% to 20% of them singletons. V lost 2 bases to trimming and J lost 7 bases, with 9 bases between them. Germline V gene sequence: CDR1 MNHEY, CDR2 SVGAGI. This CDR3 is built from 12 residues. Study-level findings and limits: Altogether, 170 or so TCR beta chains were recorded as cytomegalovirus-associated.

The specimen sequenced was PBMCs. The clonotype originates from a female donor in good health and CMV-seropositive. This sequence joins TRBV6-5 and TRBJ2-7; possibly TRBD1 for D (6 bases). The DNA of the CDR3 is TGTGCCAGCAGTTACGGACAGTCTGAGCAGTACTTC. It specifies CASSYGQSEQYF.